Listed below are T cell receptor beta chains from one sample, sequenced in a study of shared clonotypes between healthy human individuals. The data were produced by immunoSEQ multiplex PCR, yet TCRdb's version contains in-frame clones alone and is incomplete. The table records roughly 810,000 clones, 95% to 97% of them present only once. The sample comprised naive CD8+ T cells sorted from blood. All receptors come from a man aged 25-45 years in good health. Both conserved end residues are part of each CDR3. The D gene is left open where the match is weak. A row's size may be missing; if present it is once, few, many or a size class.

CDR3aa: CASSSHPFYEQYF
CDR3nt: TGTGCTAGTTCAAGCCACCCTTTCTACGAGCAGTACTTC
j_gene: TRBJ2-7
v_gene: TRBV12-5
d_gene: .
abundance: .

CDR3aa: CASSLIGDEQYF
CDR3nt: TGTGCCAGCAGTTTGATCGGGGACGAGCAGTACTTC
j_gene: TRBJ2-7
v_gene: TRBV27
d_gene: .
abundance: .

CDR3aa: CASRPPRDRTGAFF
CDR3nt: TGTGCCAGCAGACCCCCCCGGGACAGGACGGGAGCTTTCTTT
j_gene: TRBJ1-1
v_gene: TRBV7-9
d_gene: TRBD1
abundance: few

CDR3aa: CSARDFTEAFF
CDR3nt: TGCAGTGCTAGAGATTTTACTGAAGCTTTCTTT
j_gene: TRBJ1-1
v_gene: TRBV20-1
d_gene: .
abundance: .

CDR3aa: CASSFPADARETQYF
CDR3nt: TGTGCCAGCAGCTTTCCGGCAGATGCCCGGGAGACCCAGTACTTC
j_gene: TRBJ2-5
v_gene: TRBV7-9
d_gene: .
abundance: .

CDR3aa: CASSQDGYEQYF
CDR3nt: TGTGCCAGCAGCCAGGACGGATACGAGCAGTACTTC
j_gene: TRBJ2-7
v_gene: TRBV7-2
d_gene: .
abundance: .

CDR3aa: CASEDISNYGYTF
CDR3nt: TGTGCCAGCGAGGACATCTCTAACTATGGCTACACCTTC
j_gene: TRBJ1-2
v_gene: TRBV2
d_gene: .
abundance: .

CDR3aa: CASSLARSGSGELFF
CDR3nt: TGTGCCAGCAGCTTGGCTAGGAGCGGTTCCGGGGAGCTGTTTTTT
j_gene: TRBJ2-2
v_gene: TRBV7-9
d_gene: .
abundance: .

CDR3aa: CASSIQGFYTEAFF
CDR3nt: TGTGCCAGCAGTATACAGGGATTTTACACTGAAGCTTTCTTT
j_gene: TRBJ1-1
v_gene: TRBV27
d_gene: .
abundance: .

CDR3aa: CASSYGATYEQYF
CDR3nt: TGTGCCAGTAGTTACGGGGCGACCTACGAGCAGTACTTC
j_gene: TRBJ2-7
v_gene: TRBV19
d_gene: .
abundance: .

CDR3aa: CASSQDLAGNIQYF
CDR3nt: TGCGCCAGCAGCCAAGATCTAGCGGGAAACATTCAGTACTTC
j_gene: TRBJ2-4
v_gene: TRBV4-3
d_gene: TRBD2
abundance: .

CDR3aa: CASSFGRLRDEQYF
CDR3nt: TGCGCCAGCAGCTTCGGACGCTTACGGGACGAGCAGTACTTC
j_gene: TRBJ2-7
v_gene: TRBV5-1
d_gene: .
abundance: .

CDR3aa: CSVEEFRDRSYEQYF
CDR3nt: TGCAGCGTTGAAGAGTTCCGGGACAGATCCTACGAGCAGTACTTC
j_gene: TRBJ2-7
v_gene: TRBV29-1
d_gene: TRBD1
abundance: .

CDR3aa: CASSLGAGAGGPNGELFF
CDR3nt: TGTGCCAGCAGCTTAGGGGCCGGAGCGGGAGGGCCCAACGGGGAGCTGTTTTTT
j_gene: TRBJ2-2
v_gene: TRBV11-2
d_gene: TRBD2
abundance: .

CDR3aa: CSVGRENTEAFF
CDR3nt: TGCAGCGTTGGCAGGGAGAACACTGAAGCTTTCTTT
j_gene: TRBJ1-1
v_gene: TRBV29-1
d_gene: .
abundance: .

CDR3aa: CASSQHRGYEQYF
CDR3nt: TGCGCCAGCAGCCAACACAGGGGTTACGAGCAGTACTTC
j_gene: TRBJ2-7
v_gene: TRBV4-3
d_gene: TRBD1
abundance: .

CDR3aa: CATSGSGTVLSGETQYF
CDR3nt: TGTGCCACCAGCGGTTCCGGGACAGTACTCTCGGGAGAGACCCAGTACTTC
j_gene: TRBJ2-5
v_gene: TRBV15
d_gene: TRBD1
abundance: .

CDR3aa: CSVEEGLTYNEQFF
CDR3nt: TGCAGCGTTGAAGAGGGACTTACCTACAATGAGCAGTTCTTC
j_gene: TRBJ2-1
v_gene: TRBV29-1
d_gene: .
abundance: .

CDR3aa: CASTPGWANVLTF
CDR3nt: TGTGCCAGCACCCCTGGCTGGGCCAACGTCCTGACTTTC
j_gene: TRBJ2-6
v_gene: TRBV7-9
d_gene: .
abundance: .

CDR3aa: CASSLPTGFEAFF
CDR3nt: TGTGCCAGCAGCTTACCGACAGGGTTTGAAGCTTTCTTT
j_gene: TRBJ1-1
v_gene: TRBV7-9
d_gene: TRBD1
abundance: .

CDR3aa: CASSSLLGGINEQFF
CDR3nt: TGTGCCAGCAGTTCCTTACTAGGAGGGATCAATGAGCAGTTCTTC
j_gene: TRBJ2-1
v_gene: TRBV28
d_gene: .
abundance: .

CDR3aa: CASSPRTSGLQSEQFF
CDR3nt: TGTGCCAGCAGCCCACGGACTAGCGGGCTCCAGAGTGAGCAGTTCTTC
j_gene: TRBJ2-1
v_gene: TRBV11-3
d_gene: TRBD2
abundance: .

CDR3aa: CASTRTSSADTQYF
CDR3nt: TGTGCCAGTACTCGGACTAGCAGCGCAGATACGCAGTATTTT
j_gene: TRBJ2-3
v_gene: TRBV19
d_gene: TRBD2
abundance: .

CDR3aa: CASSELRGLAGPEQFF
CDR3nt: TGTGCCAGCAGTGAACTACGGGGACTAGCGGGCCCTGAGCAGTTCTTC
j_gene: TRBJ2-1
v_gene: TRBV6-1
d_gene: TRBD2
abundance: once

CDR3aa: CASSSLGTDTQYF
CDR3nt: TGTGCCAGCAGCTCTCTTGGAACAGATACGCAGTATTTT
j_gene: TRBJ2-3
v_gene: TRBV7-6
d_gene: .
abundance: .

CDR3aa: CASSPRDRASYEQYF
CDR3nt: TGTGCCAGCAGCCCGCGGGACAGAGCCTCCTACGAGCAGTACTTC
j_gene: TRBJ2-7
v_gene: TRBV5-5
d_gene: .
abundance: .

CDR3aa: CASSLGDRAGTEAFF
CDR3nt: TGTGCCAGCAGTTTAGGCGACAGGGCTGGTACTGAAGCTTTCTTT
j_gene: TRBJ1-1
v_gene: TRBV28
d_gene: TRBD1
abundance: .